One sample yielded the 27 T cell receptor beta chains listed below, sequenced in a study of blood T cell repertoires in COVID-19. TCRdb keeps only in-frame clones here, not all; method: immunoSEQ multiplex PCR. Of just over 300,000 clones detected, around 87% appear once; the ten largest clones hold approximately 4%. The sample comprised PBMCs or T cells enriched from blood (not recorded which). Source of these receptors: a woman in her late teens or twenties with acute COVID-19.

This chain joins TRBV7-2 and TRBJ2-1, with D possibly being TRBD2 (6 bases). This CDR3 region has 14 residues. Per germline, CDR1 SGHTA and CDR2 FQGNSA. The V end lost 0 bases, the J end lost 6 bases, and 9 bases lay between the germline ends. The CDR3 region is CASSLAEGINEQFF. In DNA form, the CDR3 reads TGTGCCAGCAGCTTAGCGGAGGGGATCAATGAGCAGTTCTTC.

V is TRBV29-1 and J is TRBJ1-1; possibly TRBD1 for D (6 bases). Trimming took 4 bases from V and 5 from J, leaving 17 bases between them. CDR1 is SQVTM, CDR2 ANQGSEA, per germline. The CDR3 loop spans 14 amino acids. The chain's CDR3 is CSVVEQGPWTEAFF. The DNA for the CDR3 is TGCAGCGTTGTGGAACAGGGACCCTGGACTGAAGCTTTCTTT.

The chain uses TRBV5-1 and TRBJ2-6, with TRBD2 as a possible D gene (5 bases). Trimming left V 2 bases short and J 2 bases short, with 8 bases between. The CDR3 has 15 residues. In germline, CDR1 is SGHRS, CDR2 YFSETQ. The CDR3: CASSFSGTGANVLTF. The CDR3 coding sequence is TGCGCCAGCAGCTTTTCGGGAACTGGGGCCAACGTCCTGACTTTC.

CDR3 in amino acids: CASSLSGSSYNEQFF. The CDR3, as DNA: TGTGCCAGCAGTTTATCCGGGAGCTCCTACAATGAGCAGTTCTTC. This sequence joins TRBV27 and TRBJ2-1; the D gene is possibly TRBD2 (6 bases). Trimming shortened V by 0 bases and J by 0 bases, and 6 bases separated the two germline ends. Germline loops: CDR1 MNHEY, CDR2 SMNVEV (reference sequence). The CDR3 consists of 15 residues.

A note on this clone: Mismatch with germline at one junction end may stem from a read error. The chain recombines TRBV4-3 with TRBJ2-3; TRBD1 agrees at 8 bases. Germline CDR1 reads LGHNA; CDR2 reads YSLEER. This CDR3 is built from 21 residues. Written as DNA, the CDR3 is TGCGCCAGCAGCTATAACCTATTTCGAGCCAGGGGGCGCCAGTGGCACAGATACGCAGTATTT. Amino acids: CASSYNLFRARGRQWHRYAVF.

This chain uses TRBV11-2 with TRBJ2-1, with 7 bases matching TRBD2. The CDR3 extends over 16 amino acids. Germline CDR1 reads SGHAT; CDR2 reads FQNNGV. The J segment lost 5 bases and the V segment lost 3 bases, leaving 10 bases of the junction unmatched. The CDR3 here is CASSLGNSGSHNEQFF. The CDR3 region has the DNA TGTGCCAGCAGCTTGGGAAATAGCGGGTCCCACAATGAGCAGTTCTTC.

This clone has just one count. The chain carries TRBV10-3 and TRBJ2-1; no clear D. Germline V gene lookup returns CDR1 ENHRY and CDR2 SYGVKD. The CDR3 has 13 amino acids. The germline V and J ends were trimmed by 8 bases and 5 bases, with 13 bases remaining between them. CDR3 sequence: CAISLFENNEQFF. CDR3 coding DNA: TGTGCCATCTCGCTCTTTGAGAACAATGAGCAGTTCTTC.

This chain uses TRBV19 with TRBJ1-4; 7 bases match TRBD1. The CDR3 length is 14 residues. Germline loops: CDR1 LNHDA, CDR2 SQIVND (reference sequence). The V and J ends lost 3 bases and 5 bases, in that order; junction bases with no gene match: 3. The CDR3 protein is CASSITGENEKLFF. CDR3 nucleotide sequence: TGTGCCAGTAGTATTACAGGGGAAAATGAAAAACTGTTTTTT.

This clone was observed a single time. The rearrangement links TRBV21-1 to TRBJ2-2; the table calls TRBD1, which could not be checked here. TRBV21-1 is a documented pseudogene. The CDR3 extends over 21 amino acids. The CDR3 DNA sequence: TGTGCCAGCAGCAAAGCACTTGGCCTCTTCAGGGGACCCTCGAACACCGGGGAGCTGTTTTTT. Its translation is CASSKALGLFRGPSNTGELFF.

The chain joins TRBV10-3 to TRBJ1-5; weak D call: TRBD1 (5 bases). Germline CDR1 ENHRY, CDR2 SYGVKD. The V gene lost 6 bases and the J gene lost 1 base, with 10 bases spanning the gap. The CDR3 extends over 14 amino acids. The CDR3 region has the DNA TGTGCCATCAGGGGGCGAGGAAGCAATCAGCCCCAGCATTTT. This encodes CAIRGRGSNQPQHF.

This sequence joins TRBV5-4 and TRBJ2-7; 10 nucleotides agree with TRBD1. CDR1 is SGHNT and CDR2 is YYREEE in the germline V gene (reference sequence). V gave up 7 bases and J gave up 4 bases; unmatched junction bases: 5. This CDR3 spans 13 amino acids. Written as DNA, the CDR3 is TGTGCCAGCGGACAGGGGGGAAGGTACGAGCAGTACTTC. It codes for CASGQGGRYEQYF.

This chain's CDR3 is CASSTRLAGDTGELFF. In nucleotides, the CDR3 is TGTGCCAGCAGCACCAGACTAGCGGGAGACACCGGGGAGCTGTTTTTT. The chain couples TRBV11-1 to TRBJ2-2; 12 nucleotides line up with TRBD2. Trimming cost V 5 bases and J 3 bases; bases outside gene matches: 4. Germline loops: CDR1 SGHAT, CDR2 FQDESV (reference sequence). The CDR3 is 16 amino acids.

The CDR3 coding sequence is TGCAGCGTTGAAGATCCGGGACAGGGTATCCACGAGCAGTACTTC. It specifies CSVEDPGQGIHEQYF. V and J are TRBV29-1 and TRBJ2-7; TRBD1 aligns across 9 bases. The germline V gene has CDR1 SQVTM and CDR2 ANQGSEA. The CDR3 has 15 residues. After removal of 0 bases from V and 5 bases from J, the junction contained 8 bases not matched to a gene.

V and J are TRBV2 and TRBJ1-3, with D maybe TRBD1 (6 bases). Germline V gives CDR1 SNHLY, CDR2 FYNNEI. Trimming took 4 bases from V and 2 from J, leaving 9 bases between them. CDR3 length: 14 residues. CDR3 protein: CASSGTVAGNTIYF. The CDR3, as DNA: TGTGCCAGCAGTGGGACAGTAGCTGGAAACACCATATATTTT.

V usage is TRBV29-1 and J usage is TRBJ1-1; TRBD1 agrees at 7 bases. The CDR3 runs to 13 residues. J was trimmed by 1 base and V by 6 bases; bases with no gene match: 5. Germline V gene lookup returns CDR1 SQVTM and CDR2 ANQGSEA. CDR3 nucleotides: TGCAGCGTGGATTGGACAGGGAACACTGAAGCTTTCTTT. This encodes CSVDWTGNTEAFF.

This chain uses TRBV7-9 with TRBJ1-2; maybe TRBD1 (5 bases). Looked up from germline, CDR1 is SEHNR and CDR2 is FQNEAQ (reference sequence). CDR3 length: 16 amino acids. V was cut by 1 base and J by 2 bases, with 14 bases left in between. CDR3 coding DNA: TGTGCCAGCAGCTTAGAAAGGGGAGGGGCAAACTATGGCTACACCTTC. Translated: CASSLERGGANYGYTF.

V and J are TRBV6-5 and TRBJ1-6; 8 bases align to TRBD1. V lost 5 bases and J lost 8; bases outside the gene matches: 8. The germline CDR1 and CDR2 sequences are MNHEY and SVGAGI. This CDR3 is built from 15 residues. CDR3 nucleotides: TGTGCCAGCAGTAGAACCACGACAGGGGATTCACCCCTCCACTTT. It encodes CASSRTTTGDSPLHF.

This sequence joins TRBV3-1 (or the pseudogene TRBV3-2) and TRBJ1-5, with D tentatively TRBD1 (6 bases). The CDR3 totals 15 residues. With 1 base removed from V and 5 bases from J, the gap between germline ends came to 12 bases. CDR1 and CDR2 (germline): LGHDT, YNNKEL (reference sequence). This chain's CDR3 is CASSQGRTVHQPQHF. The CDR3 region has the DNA TGTGCCAGCAGCCAAGGTCGGACAGTTCATCAGCCCCAGCATTTT.

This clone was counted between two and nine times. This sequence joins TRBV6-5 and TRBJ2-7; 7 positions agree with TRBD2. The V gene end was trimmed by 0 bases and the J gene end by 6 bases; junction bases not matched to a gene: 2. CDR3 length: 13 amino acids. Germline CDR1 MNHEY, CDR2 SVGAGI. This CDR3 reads CASSYSGEGEQYF. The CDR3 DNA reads TGTGCCAGCAGTTACTCGGGGGAGGGCGAGCAGTACTTC.

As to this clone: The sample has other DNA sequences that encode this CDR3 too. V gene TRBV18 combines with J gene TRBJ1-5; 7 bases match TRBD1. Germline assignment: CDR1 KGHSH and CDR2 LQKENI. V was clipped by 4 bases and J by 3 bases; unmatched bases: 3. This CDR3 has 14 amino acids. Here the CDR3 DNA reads TGTGCCAGCTCACTAGGACAGGACAATCAGCCCCAGCATTTT. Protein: CASSLGQDNQPQHF.

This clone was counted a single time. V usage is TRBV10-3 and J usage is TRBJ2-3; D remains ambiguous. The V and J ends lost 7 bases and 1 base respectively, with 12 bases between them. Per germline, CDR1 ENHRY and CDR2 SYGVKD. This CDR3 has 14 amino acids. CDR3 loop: CAINPRNGTDTQYF. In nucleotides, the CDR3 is TGTGCCATCAATCCCAGGAATGGCACAGATACGCAGTATTTT.

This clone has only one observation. CDR3 nucleotide sequence: TGTGCCAGCAGCCCTACTTTCACAGATACGCAGTATTTT. This translates into CASSPTFTDTQYF. The V and J genes are TRBV7-3 and TRBJ2-3; no clear D. Germline-derived CDR1 and CDR2 are SGHTA and FQGTGA. The CDR3 totals 13 residues. Trimming removed 5 bases from V and 2 bases from J, with 8 bases in between.

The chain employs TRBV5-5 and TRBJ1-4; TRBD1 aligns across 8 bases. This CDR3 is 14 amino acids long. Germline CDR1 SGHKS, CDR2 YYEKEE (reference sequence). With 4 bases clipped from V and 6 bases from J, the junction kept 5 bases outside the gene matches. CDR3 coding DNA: TGTGCCAGCAGCCTTGACAGGGGTGATGAAAAACTGTTTTTT. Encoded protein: CASSLDRGDEKLFF.

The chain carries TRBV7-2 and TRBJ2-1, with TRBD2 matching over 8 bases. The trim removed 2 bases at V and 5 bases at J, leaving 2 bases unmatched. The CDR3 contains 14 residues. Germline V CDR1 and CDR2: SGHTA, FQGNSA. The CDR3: CASSLQAGDNEQFF. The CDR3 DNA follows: TGTGCCAGCAGCTTACAAGCGGGGGACAATGAGCAGTTCTTC.

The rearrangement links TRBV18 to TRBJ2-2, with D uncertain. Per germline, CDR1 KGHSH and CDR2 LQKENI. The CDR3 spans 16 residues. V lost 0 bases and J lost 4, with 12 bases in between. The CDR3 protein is CASSPPGQSLTGELFF. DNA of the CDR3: TGTGCCAGCTCACCACCGGGCCAGAGCCTCACCGGGGAGCTGTTTTTT.

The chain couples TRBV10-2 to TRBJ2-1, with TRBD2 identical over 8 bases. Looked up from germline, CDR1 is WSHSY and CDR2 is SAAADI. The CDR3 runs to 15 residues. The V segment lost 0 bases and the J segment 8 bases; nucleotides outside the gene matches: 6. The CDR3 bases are TGCGCCAGCAGTGAGTCGAGCGGGAGTAGGGATGAGCAGTTCTTC. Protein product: CASSESSGSRDEQFF.

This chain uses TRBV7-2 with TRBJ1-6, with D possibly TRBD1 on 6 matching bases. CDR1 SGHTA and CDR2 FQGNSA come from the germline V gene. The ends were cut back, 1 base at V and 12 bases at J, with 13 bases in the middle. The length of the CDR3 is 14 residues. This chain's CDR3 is CASSLEGGVLPLHF. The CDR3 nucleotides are TGTGCCAGCAGCTTAGAGGGGGGGGTGTTACCCCTCCACTTT.